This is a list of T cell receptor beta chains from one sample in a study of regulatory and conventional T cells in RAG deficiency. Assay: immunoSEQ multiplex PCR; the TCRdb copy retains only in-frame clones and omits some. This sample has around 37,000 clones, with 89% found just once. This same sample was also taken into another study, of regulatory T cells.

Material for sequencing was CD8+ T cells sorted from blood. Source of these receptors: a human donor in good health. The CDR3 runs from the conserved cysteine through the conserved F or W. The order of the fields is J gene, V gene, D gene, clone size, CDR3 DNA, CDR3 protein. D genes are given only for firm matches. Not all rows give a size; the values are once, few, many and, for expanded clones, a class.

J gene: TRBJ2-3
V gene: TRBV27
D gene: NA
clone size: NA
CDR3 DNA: TGTGCCAGCAGTTTTCGTCTAACAGGGTTTGACACAGATACGCAGTATTTT
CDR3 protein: CASSFRLTGFDTDTQYF

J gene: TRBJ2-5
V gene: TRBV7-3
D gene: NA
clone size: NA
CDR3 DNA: TGTGCCAGCAGCTTAAGTGGATACCAAGAGACCCAGTACTTC
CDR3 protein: CASSLSGYQETQYF

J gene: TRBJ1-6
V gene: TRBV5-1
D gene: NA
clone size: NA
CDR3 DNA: TGCGCCAGCAGCTTGGTAGGAAGGTCCTCCTATAATTCACCCCTCCACTTT
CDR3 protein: CASSLVGRSSYNSPLHF

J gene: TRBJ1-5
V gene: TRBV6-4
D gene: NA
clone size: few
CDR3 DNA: TGTGCCAGCAGTGAAGGGGTAAATCAGCCCCAGCATTTT
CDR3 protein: CASSEGVNQPQHF

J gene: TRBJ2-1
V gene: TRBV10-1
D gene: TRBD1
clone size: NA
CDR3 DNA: TGCGCCAGCAGTGCGGGACAGGGTTACAATGAGCAGTTCTTC
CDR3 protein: CASSAGQGYNEQFF

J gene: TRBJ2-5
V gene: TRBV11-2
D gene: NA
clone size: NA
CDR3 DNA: TGTGCCAGCAGGCTGACAGAGACCCAGTACTTC
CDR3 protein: CASRLTETQYF

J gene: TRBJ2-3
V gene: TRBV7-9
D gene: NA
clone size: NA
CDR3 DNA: TGTGCCAGCAGCCCAGAACGGGCCACAGATACGCAGTATTTT
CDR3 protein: CASSPERATDTQYF

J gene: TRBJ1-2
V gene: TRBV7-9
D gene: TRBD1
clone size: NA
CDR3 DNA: TGTGCCAGTTTGATACCCGGACAGGGGGTCTATGGCTACACCTTC
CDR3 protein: CASLIPGQGVYGYTF

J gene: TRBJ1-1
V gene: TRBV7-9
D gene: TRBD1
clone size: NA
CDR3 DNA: TGTGCCAGCAGCTTTTTTGAAGGGGGCGCAGACACTGAAGCTTTCTTT
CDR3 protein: CASSFFEGGADTEAFF

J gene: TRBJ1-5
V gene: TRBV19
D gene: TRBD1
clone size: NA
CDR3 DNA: TGTGCCAGTAGTATCACTACAGGGGTCGGTCAGCCCCAGCATTTT
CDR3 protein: CASSITTGVGQPQHF

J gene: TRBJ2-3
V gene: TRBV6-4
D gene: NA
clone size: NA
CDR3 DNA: TGTGCCAGCAGCCGGACTAGCACAGATACGCAGTATTTT
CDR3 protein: CASSRTSTDTQYF

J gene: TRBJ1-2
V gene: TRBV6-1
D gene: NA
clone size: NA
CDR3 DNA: TGTGCCAGCAGTGAAGCGGGGTTCGATGGCTACACCTTC
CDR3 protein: CASSEAGFDGYTF

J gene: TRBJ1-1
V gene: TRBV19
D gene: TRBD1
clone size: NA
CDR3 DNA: TGTGCCAGTTGGGGACAGAGGAACACTGAAGCTTTCTTT
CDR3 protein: CASWGQRNTEAFF

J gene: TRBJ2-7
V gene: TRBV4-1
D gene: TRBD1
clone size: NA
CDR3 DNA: TGCGCCAGCAGCCAGGGACAGGGAAACTTCGAGCAGTACTTC
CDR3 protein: CASSQGQGNFEQYF

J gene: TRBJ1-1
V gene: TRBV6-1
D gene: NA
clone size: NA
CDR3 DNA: TGTGCCAGCAGTGCCTCGGAGGCTATGATTGTAAACACTGAAGCTTTCTTT
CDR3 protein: CASSASEAMIVNTEAFF

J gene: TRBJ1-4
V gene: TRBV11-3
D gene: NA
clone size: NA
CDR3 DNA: TGTGCCAGCAGCTTAGGCGACGAAAAACTGTTTTTT
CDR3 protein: CASSLGDEKLFF

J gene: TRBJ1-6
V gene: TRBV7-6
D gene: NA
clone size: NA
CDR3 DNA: TGTGCCAGCAGCTTAGCGGGGGTTAGCTCCTATAATTCACCCCTCCACTTT
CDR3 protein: CASSLAGVSSYNSPLHF

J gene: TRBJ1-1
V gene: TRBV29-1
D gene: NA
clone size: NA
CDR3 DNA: TGCAGCGCCGTTTGGTGGAGGGGGAACACTGAAGCTTTCTTT
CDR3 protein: CSAVWWRGNTEAFF

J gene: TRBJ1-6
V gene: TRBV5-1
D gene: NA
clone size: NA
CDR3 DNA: TGCGCCAGCAGCTTGGAATCTCTTTCACCCCTCCACTTT
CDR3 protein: CASSLESLSPLHF

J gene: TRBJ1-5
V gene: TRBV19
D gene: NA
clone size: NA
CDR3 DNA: TGTGCCAGTAGTAACGAGGGGGGTATTGTGTGGACCAATCAGCCCCAGCATTTT
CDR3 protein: CASSNEGGIVWTNQPQHF

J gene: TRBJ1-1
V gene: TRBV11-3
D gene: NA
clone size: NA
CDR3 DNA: TGTGCCAGCAGCGGGGACACCCAGAACACTGAAGCTTTCTTT
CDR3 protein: CASSGDTQNTEAFF

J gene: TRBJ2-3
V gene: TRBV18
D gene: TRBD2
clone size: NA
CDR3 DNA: TGTGCCAGCTCACCGACTAGCGGGAGGCAGGATACGCAGTATTTT
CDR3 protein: CASSPTSGRQDTQYF

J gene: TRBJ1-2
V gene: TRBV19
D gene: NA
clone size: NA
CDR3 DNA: TGTGCCAGTAGAGATATATCGCTCTATGGCTACACCTTC
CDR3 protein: CASRDISLYGYTF

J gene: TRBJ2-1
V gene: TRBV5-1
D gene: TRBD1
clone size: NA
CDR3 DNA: TGCGCCAGCAGCTCGGGACAGGGGCCTAGTGAGCAGTTCTTC
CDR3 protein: CASSSGQGPSEQFF

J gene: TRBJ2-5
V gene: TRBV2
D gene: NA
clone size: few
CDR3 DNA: TGTGCCAGCAACGAGGGGGAGGACCTAAAAGAGACCCAGTACTTC
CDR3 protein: CASNEGEDLKETQYF

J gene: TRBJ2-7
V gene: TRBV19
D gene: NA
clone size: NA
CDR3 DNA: TGTGCCAGTAGCTCAGGGGTAACTTACGAGCAGTACTTC
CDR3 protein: CASSSGVTYEQYF

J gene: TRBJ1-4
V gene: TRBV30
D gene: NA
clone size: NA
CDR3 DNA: TGTGCCTTGACGGGGCAAAGGGCTGAAAAACTGTTTTTT
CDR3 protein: CALTGQRAEKLFF

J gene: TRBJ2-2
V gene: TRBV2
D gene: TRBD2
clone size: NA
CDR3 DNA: TGTGCCAGCAGTGCGCGACTAGCGGGGGCGGGCGGGGAGCTGTTTTTT
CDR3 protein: CASSARLAGAGGELFF

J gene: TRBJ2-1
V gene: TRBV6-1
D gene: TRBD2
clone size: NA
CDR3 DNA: TGTGCCTCCAAGCGGGGCCTACAAAATGAGCAGTTCTTC
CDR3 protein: CASKRGLQNEQFF

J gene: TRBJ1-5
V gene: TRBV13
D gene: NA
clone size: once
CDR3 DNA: TGTGCCAGCAGCTTAGGTATCAATCAGCCCCAGCATTTT
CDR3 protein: CASSLGINQPQHF

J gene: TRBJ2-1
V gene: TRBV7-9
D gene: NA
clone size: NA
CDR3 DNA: TGTGCCAGCAGCCCCACACGAGAACAATACAATGAGCAGTTCTTC
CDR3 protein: CASSPTREQYNEQFF

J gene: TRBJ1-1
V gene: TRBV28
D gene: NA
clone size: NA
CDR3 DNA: TGTGCCAGCAGCCGAAGTGGGGTTGAAGCTTTCTTT
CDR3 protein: CASSRSGVEAFF

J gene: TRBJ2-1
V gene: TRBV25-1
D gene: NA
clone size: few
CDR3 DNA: TGTGCCAGCAGTCCTGCGGAGAGCTCCTACAATGAGCAGTTCTTC
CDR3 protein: CASSPAESSYNEQFF

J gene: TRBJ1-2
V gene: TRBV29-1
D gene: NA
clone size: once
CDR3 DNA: TGCAGCGTTGAAGTCCCGCCAAATGGCTACACCTTC
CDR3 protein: CSVEVPPNGYTF

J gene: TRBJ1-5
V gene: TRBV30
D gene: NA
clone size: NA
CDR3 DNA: TGTGCCTGGTCACAGGGAATACAACAGCCCCAGCATTTT
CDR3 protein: CAWSQGIQQPQHF

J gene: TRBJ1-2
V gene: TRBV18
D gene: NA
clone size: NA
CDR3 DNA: TGTGCCGGCTCACCAGGGCAGAACTATGGCTACACCTTC
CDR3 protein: CAGSPGQNYGYTF